The T cell receptor beta chain described here comes from a study of identical twins. General study results and limits: Models, which agreed with sharing between unrelated individuals, nonetheless underestimated the out-of-frame TCR alpha sharing seen in monozygotic twins.

In the case of this clonotype: Its antigen remains unidentified.

The CDR3 sequence is 14 residues long. Trimming took off 10 bases at V and 4 bases at J, with 14 bases between the two ends. TCRdb reprocessed the 5' RACE reads with MiXCR, giving one entry per CDR3 protein. The table shows just over 500,000 distinct CDR3 sequences, with less than 25% occurring only once. The same data also contributed to another study, on T cells expressing NK-cell markers. From that report: The leading position in the CD3+CD56-NKG2C+ fraction of a handful of donors also went to these clonotypes.

The receptor comes from a woman younger than 35 in good health. Sequenced sample: CD4+ T cells sorted from blood. The rearrangement uses TRBV12-3 or TRBV12-4 and TRBJ1-6; TRBD1 might be the D (6 bases). Here the CDR3 DNA reads TGTGCCACCTCGACAGGTCGTTATAATTCACCCCTCCACTTT. Its protein is CATSTGRYNSPLHF.